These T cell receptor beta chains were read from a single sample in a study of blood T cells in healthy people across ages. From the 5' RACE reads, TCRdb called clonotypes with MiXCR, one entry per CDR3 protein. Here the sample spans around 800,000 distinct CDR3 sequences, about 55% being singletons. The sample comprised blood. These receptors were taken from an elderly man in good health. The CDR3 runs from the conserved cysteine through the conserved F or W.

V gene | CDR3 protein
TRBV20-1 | CSAPRRGKSSYEQYF
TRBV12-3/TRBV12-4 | CASRGTGEDTEAFF
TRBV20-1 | CSALGLAGETQYF
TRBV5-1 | CASSSPGMYNEQFF
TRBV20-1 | CSARDSDRLTDTQYF
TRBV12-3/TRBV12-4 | CASRPTGIHEQYF
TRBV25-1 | CASSPGTKNTGELFF
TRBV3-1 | CASSMGPGTQYF
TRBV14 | CASSQLEATTEAFF
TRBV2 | CASSVTGLNSPLHF
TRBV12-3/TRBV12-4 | CASSLRTGSNEKLFF
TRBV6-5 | CASSRGTGGNQPQHF
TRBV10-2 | CASSETGGRSYGYTF
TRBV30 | CAWGAGVPSEQYF
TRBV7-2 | CASSLSFGRTQYF
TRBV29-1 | CSVSDIPGRGDEKLFF
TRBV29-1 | CSAEGRGGAAFF
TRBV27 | CASAPLGDTYEQYF
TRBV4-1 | CASSLGLAGTYNEQFF
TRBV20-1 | CSARDPTKADEQYF
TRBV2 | CASSSQGVAPYNEQFF
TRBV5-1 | CASSVYRGRENIQYF
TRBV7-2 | CASSFLAGGSSYEQYF
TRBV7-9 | CASSQGWQISASPLHF
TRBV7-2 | CASSLGTSGRPSYNEQFF
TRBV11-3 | CASSSGDSFEQYF
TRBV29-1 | CSVAAEGGYGYTF
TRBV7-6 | CASSGGRAKDTQYF
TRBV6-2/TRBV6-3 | CASGGQTYEQYF
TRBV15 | CATSREQGGNYEQYF
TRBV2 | CATSRYFQGEQYF
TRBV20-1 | CSAVEGGRGTYEQYF
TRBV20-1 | CSASPGGGSRNEQFF
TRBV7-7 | CASSDGLNQPQHF
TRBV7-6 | CASSLSNSNQPQHF
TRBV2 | CASSSRAGGYEQYF
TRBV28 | CASTLGLTEAFF
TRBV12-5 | CASAPGTGVHEQFF
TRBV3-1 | CASSQWDRGPPYEQYF
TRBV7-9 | CASSLDLGDRGNYNEQFF
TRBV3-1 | CASSQELGTYYNEQFF
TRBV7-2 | CASSLAGTSGSWSYEQYF
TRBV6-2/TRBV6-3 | CASSYPDRGGYEQYF
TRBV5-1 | CASSPPARPFSEAFF
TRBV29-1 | CSVIFAGSSYEQYF
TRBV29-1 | CSVDRTGFFDAYF
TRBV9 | CASSGGGGGPQHF
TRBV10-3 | CAISTTGTGGNSPLHF
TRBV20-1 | CSANPAGGWGRYAYF
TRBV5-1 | CASSLGTQETQYF
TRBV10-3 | CAISSYLGQGAFRCAYF
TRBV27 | CASSAGEIFYEQYF
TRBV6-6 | CASSPDRGPDFNYGYTF
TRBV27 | CASSLYATSVYEQYF